This TCR beta chain was identified in a study of T cell responses to AZD1222 COVID-19 vaccine (dated by TCRdb to about 2021). Context from the whole study: AZD1222 recipients with second doses at about 4 weeks or about 12 weeks were pooled, because spike-specific TCR depth and breadth did not differ between schedules. TCR sequencing covered over 230 trial participants: around 210 given two doses of AZD1222 and 26 given two doses of MenACWY control vaccine. Enrollment into the trials was organized by age into subgroups of 18-55, 56-69 and 70-plus years, and those subgroups contained roughly 150, 30 and 60 TCR-sequenced participants, respectively. The study at large found these results: Participants were mostly white British and included more females than males, and it was suggested by the authors that clonal diversity may have been underestimated. Nearly half of unique spike-specific TCRs reportedly recognized epitopes outside regions mutated in the B.1.351 and B.1.1.7 variants. In the small 56-69-year group, the increase in depth fell short of significance, most likely because of low power. Because no day 14 peak-response samples were available, the repertoires could be characterized only after the peak T cell response. After two AZD1222 doses, spike-specific TCR breadth and depth were significantly higher than at day 0 and than in MenACWY recipients. The vaccine-associated CD4 TCRs covered the entire spike protein, and the dominant responses fell in regions 160-218 and 743-854. Only 5 to 7 AZD1222 recipients were SARS-CoV-2 seropositive at baseline, limiting conclusions about previously exposed vaccinees.

The CDR3 regions of human TCRbeta chains were analyzed by immunosequencing. The original pipeline was this. TCRs in the repertoires were matched against a reference library of SARS-CoV-2-specific TCRs that had been generated with the MIRA antigen-specificity platform. Breadth was defined as the fraction of unique TCRs that were SARS-CoV-2-associated, and depth was defined as the fraction of total T cells that were SARS-CoV-2-associated. Using the MIRA data, each spike-specific TCR was assigned both to the spike region to which the TCR was reactive and to a CD4 or CD8 class. Log10-transformed breadth and depth values were compared by one-way ANOVA with Sidak's multiple comparisons tests. This is the immuneACCESS table as TCRdb keeps it, with only in-frame sequences that have V and J called. A part of the clones is gone; compared with another copy, unresolved V genes explain less than half, and the rest is unexplained. V and J calls and clone size are given by that table; D and trimming were obtained from the DNA. The sample table shows 95,000 to 150,000 clones, and roughly nine tenths are seen once. In total, the top ten clones hold 4.4% of the sample.

Note on this clone: Its antigen is currently not known. No base qualities exist here, and no much larger clone lies one base off it.

What the time point label conveys for this sample: baseline before first vaccination. Vaccinee samples were obtained from the UK trials COV001 and COV002, which included a single-blind randomized controlled phase 2/3 trial of AZD1222 (ChAdOx1 nCoV-19) in healthy adults. Trial participant PBMC samples were collected at day 0 and day 28 after the second dose for TCRbeta chain sequencing. The junction carries 5 bases between V and J, which are trimmed by 2 bases and 1 base respectively. The CDR3 contains 13 residues, cysteine and phenylalanine counted. Only the CDR3 region is kept as DNA, spanning 39 bases read in frame from base 1.

The origin of this receptor is an adult in good health. Source: peripheral blood, taken on day 0 of AZD1222 vaccination. The V and J genes are TRBV12-3 or TRBV12-4 and TRBJ1-1, with no reliable assignment of the D segment. The DNA sequence follows: TGTGCCAGCAGTTTACGACAGAACACTGAAGCTTTCTTT. Translated, it gives CASSLRQNTEAFF.